Listed below are T cell receptor beta chains from one sample, sequenced in a study of blood T cell repertoires in COVID-19. Sequencing was performed with immunoSEQ multiplex PCR; in TCRdb, only in-frame clones are kept and a portion is missing. The sample records 250,000 to 350,000 clones, about 82% being singletons. Sequenced input: peripheral blood. The source is a woman aged 50 to 60 with acute or convalescent COVID-19. Each CDR3 is given with its conserved first and last residue. D genes are given only for firm matches. Clone size is shown for a subset of rows, as once, few, many or a class of expanded clone.

clone size: -; D gene: TRBD1; J gene: TRBJ1-1; V gene: TRBV5-1; CDR3 protein: CASSSLGTGTEAFF; CDR3 DNA: TGCGCCAGCAGCTCTCTTGGGACAGGGACTGAAGCTTTCTTT
clone size: -; D gene: -; J gene: TRBJ2-7; V gene: TRBV18; CDR3 protein: CASSPQDDYEQYF; CDR3 DNA: TGTGCCAGCTCACCTCAGGATGACTACGAGCAGTACTTC
clone size: -; D gene: -; J gene: TRBJ2-4; V gene: TRBV11-2; CDR3 protein: CASSRPGTAKNIQYF; CDR3 DNA: TGTGCCAGCAGCAGACCGGGAACCGCCAAAAACATTCAGTACTTC
clone size: -; D gene: -; J gene: TRBJ2-1; V gene: TRBV28; CDR3 protein: CACYRFGYNEQFF; CDR3 DNA: TGTGCCTGCTACAGGTTCGGTTACAATGAGCAGTTCTTC
clone size: -; D gene: TRBD1; J gene: TRBJ2-3; V gene: TRBV15; CDR3 protein: CATSSLRDRVQDTQYF; CDR3 DNA: TGTGCCACCAGCAGTCTCCGGGACAGGGTGCAAGATACGCAGTATTTT
clone size: -; D gene: -; J gene: TRBJ2-5; V gene: TRBV3-1/TRBV3-2; CDR3 protein: CASSSHGTTSLATQYF; CDR3 DNA: TGTGCCAGCAGCTCCCACGGTACCACTAGTCTCGCGACCCAGTACTTC
clone size: -; D gene: -; J gene: TRBJ1-2; V gene: TRBV6-2/TRBV6-3; CDR3 protein: CASSPYYREDGYTF; CDR3 DNA: TGTGCCAGCAGTCCCTACTACCGAGAGGATGGCTACACCTTC
clone size: -; D gene: -; J gene: TRBJ1-5; V gene: TRBV5-3; CDR3 protein: CARSFAPQPQHF; CDR3 DNA: TGTGCCAGAAGCTTCGCGCCTCAGCCCCAGCATTTT
clone size: -; D gene: TRBD1; J gene: TRBJ1-3; V gene: TRBV5-5; CDR3 protein: CASRFEGAAGNTIYF; CDR3 DNA: TGTGCCAGCAGGTTCGAGGGGGCGGCTGGAAACACCATATATTTT
clone size: -; D gene: TRBD2; J gene: TRBJ2-7; V gene: TRBV2; CDR3 protein: CASRPLASGLTYEQYF; CDR3 DNA: TGTGCCAGCAGGCCCCTGGCTAGCGGGTTAACCTACGAGCAGTACTTC
clone size: -; D gene: TRBD1; J gene: TRBJ1-1; V gene: TRBV18; CDR3 protein: CASSPQGQATEAFF; CDR3 DNA: TGTGCCAGCTCACCCCAGGGACAGGCCACTGAAGCTTTCTTT
clone size: -; D gene: -; J gene: TRBJ2-4; V gene: TRBV6-5; CDR3 protein: CASGGAGVDIQYF; CDR3 DNA: TGTGCCAGCGGGGGGGCCGGGGTGGACATTCAGTACTTC
clone size: once; D gene: -; J gene: TRBJ1-5; V gene: TRBV7-9; CDR3 protein: CASSLGQQYSNQPQHF; CDR3 DNA: TGTGCCAGCAGCTTAGGACAGCAGTATAGCAATCAGCCCCAGCATTTT
clone size: few; D gene: -; J gene: TRBJ2-7; V gene: TRBV10-3; CDR3 protein: CAIQGNTGFYEQYF; CDR3 DNA: TGTGCCATTCAAGGGAACACGGGATTCTACGAGCAGTACTTC
clone size: -; D gene: TRBD2; J gene: TRBJ2-7; V gene: TRBV6-6; CDR3 protein: CASGRESYEQYF; CDR3 DNA: TGTGCCAGCGGGCGGGAGAGCTACGAGCAGTACTTC
clone size: -; D gene: -; J gene: TRBJ1-2; V gene: TRBV11-2; CDR3 protein: CASSHWGQENYGYTF; CDR3 DNA: TGTGCCAGCAGCCACTGGGGGCAGGAAAACTATGGCTACACCTTC
clone size: -; D gene: -; J gene: TRBJ2-1; V gene: TRBV19; CDR3 protein: CASSIRLATYNEQFF; CDR3 DNA: TGTGCCAGTAGTATTCGGCTAGCGACGTACAATGAGCAGTTCTTC
clone size: -; D gene: TRBD2; J gene: TRBJ2-2; V gene: TRBV28; CDR3 protein: CASSWGLAAGELFF; CDR3 DNA: TGTGCCAGCAGTTGGGGACTAGCGGCCGGGGAGCTGTTTTTT
clone size: -; D gene: -; J gene: TRBJ1-6; V gene: TRBV5-5; CDR3 protein: CASSRGASIPNSPLHF; CDR3 DNA: TGTGCCAGCAGCCGGGGGGCCAGTATACCCAATTCACCCCTCCACTTT
clone size: -; D gene: -; J gene: TRBJ2-5; V gene: TRBV5-6; CDR3 protein: CASSLGTGSNRETQYF; CDR3 DNA: TGTGCCAGCAGCTTGGGGACCGGGAGTAACAGAGAGACCCAGTACTTC
clone size: -; D gene: TRBD2; J gene: TRBJ2-1; V gene: TRBV7-2; CDR3 protein: CASSLKAGPLEQFF; CDR3 DNA: TGTGCCAGCAGCTTAAAAGCGGGACCGCTTGAGCAGTTCTTC
clone size: once; D gene: -; J gene: TRBJ2-5; V gene: TRBV5-1; CDR3 protein: CASSLAGILETQYF; CDR3 DNA: TGCGCCAGCAGCTTGGCAGGGATTCTAGAGACCCAGTACTTC
clone size: -; D gene: -; J gene: TRBJ1-1; V gene: TRBV7-3; CDR3 protein: CASSLTGRNTEAFF; CDR3 DNA: TGTGCCAGCAGCTTAACGGGCAGGAACACTGAAGCTTTCTTT
clone size: once; D gene: TRBD2; J gene: TRBJ2-7; V gene: TRBV20-1; CDR3 protein: CSASQTSGAYEQYF; CDR3 DNA: TGCAGTGCTAGTCAGACTAGCGGAGCCTACGAGCAGTACTTC
clone size: few; D gene: -; J gene: TRBJ1-1; V gene: TRBV19; CDR3 protein: CASSFPGTEAFF; CDR3 DNA: TGTGCCAGTAGTTTCCCGGGGACTGAAGCTTTCTTT
clone size: -; D gene: -; J gene: TRBJ1-5; V gene: TRBV3-1/TRBV3-2; CDR3 protein: CASSQDPNSQPQHF; CDR3 DNA: TGTGCCAGCAGCCAAGATCCTAATTCCCAGCCCCAGCATTTT
clone size: -; D gene: TRBD1; J gene: TRBJ1-6; V gene: TRBV2; CDR3 protein: CASSLRTGGISPLHF; CDR3 DNA: TGTGCCAGCAGCCTCCGGACAGGGGGTATTTCACCCCTCCACTTT
clone size: -; D gene: -; J gene: TRBJ2-2; V gene: TRBV12-5; CDR3 protein: CASGSNTGELFF; CDR3 DNA: TGTGCTAGTGGGTCAAACACCGGGGAGCTGTTTTTT
clone size: -; D gene: TRBD1; J gene: TRBJ1-6; V gene: TRBV6-5; CDR3 protein: CASSYQGAVSPLHF; CDR3 DNA: TGTGCCAGCAGTTACCAGGGGGCTGTTTCACCCCTCCACTTT
clone size: -; D gene: TRBD1; J gene: TRBJ2-7; V gene: TRBV28; CDR3 protein: CASSSYGTGSEQYF; CDR3 DNA: TGTGCCAGCAGTTCTTACGGGACAGGGAGCGAGCAGTACTTC
clone size: -; D gene: -; J gene: TRBJ1-5; V gene: TRBV2; CDR3 protein: CASSAGGRQPQHF; CDR3 DNA: TGTGCCAGCAGTGCGGGGGGCCGGCAACCCCAGCATTTT
clone size: -; D gene: -; J gene: TRBJ2-7; V gene: TRBV6-1; CDR3 protein: CASSEGEAYEQYF; CDR3 DNA: TGTGCCAGCAGTGAGGGAGAAGCCTACGAGCAGTACTTC
clone size: once; D gene: TRBD2; J gene: TRBJ2-7; V gene: TRBV7-8; CDR3 protein: CASSFERDYEQYF; CDR3 DNA: TGTGCCAGCAGCTTCGAGCGGGACTACGAGCAGTACTTC
clone size: -; D gene: TRBD2; J gene: TRBJ2-7; V gene: TRBV6-2/TRBV6-3; CDR3 protein: CASSFLGLAGVYNEQYF; CDR3 DNA: TGTGCCAGCAGTTTCCTCGGACTAGCGGGAGTCTATAACGAGCAGTACTTC
clone size: -; D gene: TRBD1; J gene: TRBJ2-7; V gene: TRBV2; CDR3 protein: CASTGGQSYEQYF; CDR3 DNA: TGTGCCAGCACTGGGGGACAGTCCTACGAGCAGTACTTC
clone size: -; D gene: -; J gene: TRBJ1-5; V gene: TRBV27; CDR3 protein: CASSFKGVGNQPQHF; CDR3 DNA: TGTGCCAGCAGTTTTAAGGGGGTGGGCAATCAGCCCCAGCATTTT
clone size: -; D gene: -; J gene: TRBJ2-7; V gene: TRBV27; CDR3 protein: CASSFQGAGVTYEQYF; CDR3 DNA: TGTGCCAGCAGTTTTCAAGGGGCAGGGGTCACCTACGAGCAGTACTTC
clone size: -; D gene: TRBD2; J gene: TRBJ2-7; V gene: TRBV7-2; CDR3 protein: CASGGTRSSYEQYF; CDR3 DNA: TGTGCCAGCGGGGGGACTAGGAGCTCCTACGAGCAGTACTTC
clone size: once; D gene: TRBD2; J gene: TRBJ2-5; V gene: TRBV7-2; CDR3 protein: CASSPVLAGTQETQYF; CDR3 DNA: TGTGCCAGCAGCCCAGTACTAGCGGGAACGCAAGAGACCCAGTACTTC
clone size: few; D gene: TRBD1; J gene: TRBJ2-1; V gene: TRBV7-8; CDR3 protein: CASSYRTGANEQFF; CDR3 DNA: TGTGCCAGCAGCTACAGGACAGGGGCGAATGAGCAGTTCTTC
clone size: once; D gene: TRBD1; J gene: TRBJ1-1; V gene: TRBV10-3; CDR3 protein: CAITDRGEDTEAFF; CDR3 DNA: TGTGCCATCACTGACAGGGGGGAAGACACTGAAGCTTTCTTT
clone size: -; D gene: TRBD1; J gene: TRBJ2-7; V gene: TRBV5-5; CDR3 protein: CASSLARGTGVLEQYF; CDR3 DNA: TGTGCCAGCAGCTTGGCCAGGGGGACAGGGGTTTTGGAGCAGTACTTC
clone size: -; D gene: TRBD2; J gene: TRBJ2-7; V gene: TRBV6-1; CDR3 protein: CASSEGSGSAQYF; CDR3 DNA: TGTGCCAGCAGTGAAGGTAGCGGGAGCGCGCAGTACTTC
clone size: -; D gene: TRBD2; J gene: TRBJ2-3; V gene: TRBV6-6; CDR3 protein: CAGGDIGVTDTQYF; CDR3 DNA: TGTGCCGGGGGGGATATAGGAGTGACAGATACGCAGTATTTT
clone size: -; D gene: -; J gene: TRBJ2-1; V gene: TRBV2; CDR3 protein: CASTESSSYNEQFF; CDR3 DNA: TGTGCCAGCACAGAATCTAGCTCCTACAATGAGCAGTTCTTC
clone size: -; D gene: -; J gene: TRBJ1-2; V gene: TRBV7-2; CDR3 protein: CASSPLGARSDGYTF; CDR3 DNA: TGTGCCAGCAGCCCTCTGGGGGCGCGTTCGGATGGCTACACCTTC
clone size: -; D gene: -; J gene: TRBJ2-3; V gene: TRBV6-5; CDR3 protein: CASRLTDTQYF; CDR3 DNA: TGTGCCAGCAGACTCACAGATACGCAGTATTTT